This T cell receptor (beta chain) was retrieved from a study of T cells in Graves' hyperthyroidism and ophthalmopathy. General study findings and limits: Clonotypes that were expanded in thyroid above 0.001 mostly appeared in blood too. Classification by a 13 V-J model distinguished ophthalmopathy from stable hyperthyroidism.

Points on this clonotype: What it binds is unknown. Being one base from a much bigger clone, this may be a read error.

Graves' hyperthyroidism showing no ophthalmopathy progression within 18 months was considered stable. RNA transcripts were the template for amplifying TCR beta CDR3 regions. First-round RT-PCR of the TCR CDR3 relied on the HTBI primer set. TCRdb reanalysed the multiplex PCR reads using MiXCR and keeps one entry per CDR3 protein. The sample lists approximately 610,000 distinct CDR3 sequences, around 17% occurring once. This CDR3 has 15 amino acids. Trimming left V 6 bases short and J 6 bases short, with 21 bases between. Germline lookup yields CDR1 SGHNT and CDR2 YENEEA. Sequenced material: blood. V and J are TRBV11-3 and TRBJ2-7; D may be TRBD1 (6 bases). This receptor was taken from a woman aged 18-29 years with Graves' hyperthyroidism. CDR3 bases: TGTGCCAGCAGTTCCAGCTTAACAGGGAAATGCGAGCAGTACTTC. It yields the protein CASSSSLTGKCEQYF.